Below, one T cell receptor (beta chain) is given with its context. The assay was immunoSEQ multiplex PCR, and TCRdb's table has in-frame clones only and misses some. The sample lists some 210,000 clones, 92% occurring once. This record belongs to a study of blood T cell repertoires in COVID-19. For the study at large: Donors in the United States, Italy and Spain gave samples during acute or convalescent COVID-19. Sample material is recorded as cDNA or gDNA derived from T cells, B-cell-depleted T cells, or PBMCs.

CDR1 and CDR2 (germline): LGHNT, FRNRAP. Trimming took off 0 bases at V and 1 base at J, with 9 bases between the two ends. This CDR3 comprises 15 residues. The receptor was derived from a man aged 30 to 45 with acute or convalescent COVID-19. The J gene is TRBJ1-1, the V gene TRBV12-5; D gene ambiguous. The sequencing input was peripheral blood. CDR3 in amino acids: CASGLVLNGNTEAFF. CDR3 nucleotides: TGTGCTAGTGGTTTGGTATTAAACGGGAACACTGAAGCTTTCTTT.